The clone carrying this T cell receptor beta chain was counted at least ten times. Its target is not known. The CDR3 contains 18 residues. Looked up from germline, CDR1 is SGHAT and CDR2 is FQNNGV. V was cut by 1 base and J by 0 bases, with 16 bases left in between. This entry belongs to a study of regulatory T cells in long-lasting Graves disease. Study-wide results and limits: TRBV28 was favored in persistent disease, as were TRBJ1-2 and TRBJ2-5.

HTBI primers from iRepertoire and Arm-PCR of CDR3 regions yielded the TCR beta libraries. A single record per CDR3 protein comes from TCRdb applying MiXCR to the multiplex PCR reads. The profile shows about 220,000 distinct CDR3 sequences, around 19% of them singletons. Time point meaning: newly diagnosed GD, antithyroid drugs for less than 3 months. PBMCs were the source of the RNA used for TCR sequencing. A further study also used this sample, focusing on T cells in Graves' hyperthyroidism and ophthalmopathy.

J is TRBJ2-1 and V is TRBV11-2, with D perhaps being TRBD1 or TRBD2 (5 bases each). The receptor's source is a woman aged 25 to 39 with Graves disease. Sequencing used peripheral blood mononuclear cells (PBMCs), obtained at new diagnosis, from a patient treated with antithyroid drugs. For the CDR3, the DNA is TGTGCCAGCAGCTTAGTGGTGGGGGTCTCAAGCTCCTACAATGAGCAGTTCTTC. It encodes CASSLVVGVSSSYNEQFF.